The 18 T cell receptor beta chains reported below all come from one sample, sequenced in a study of breast tumors, draining lymph nodes, adjacent tissues. Samples came from axillary lymph nodes draining the breast cancer. TCRdb recomputed calls from the multiplex PCR reads with MiXCR, one row per CDR3 protein. Here the sample spans more than 200,000 distinct CDR3 sequences, roughly 32% being singletons. The sequencing sample was made of axillary lymph node tissue. These receptors were collected from a female donor with breast cancer. Some clones in this sample may be carry-over from other donors' samples.

In this sample, this clonotype turned up many times. The chain recombines TRBV19 with TRBJ1-3; no clear D gene. From germline, CDR1 is LNHDA and CDR2 SQIVND (reference sequence). The CDR3 has 12 amino acids. V was cut by 4 bases and J by 4 bases, with 5 bases left in between. CDR3 sequence reads: CASSKEGNTIYF. The CDR3 bases are TGTGCCAGTAGTAAAGAGGGAAACACCATATATTTT.

This chain links TRBV6-5 with TRBJ1-6; no firm D call. Germline-derived CDR1 and CDR2 are MNHEY and SVGAGI. This CDR3 is 13 amino acids long. V dropped 2 bases and J dropped 8 bases, with 7 bases sitting between them. CDR3 nucleotides: TGTGCCAGCAGTTACGGTTCGTATTCACCCCTCCACTTT. Amino acids: CASSYGSYSPLHF.

The sample holds many counts of this clonotype. The chain couples TRBV20-1 to TRBJ2-3; 10 bases agree with TRBD2. The J segment lost 4 bases and the V segment lost 0 bases, leaving 7 bases of the junction unmatched. The CDR3 is made up of 16 amino acids. Per the germline V gene, CDR1 is DFQATT and CDR2 is SNEGSKA (reference sequence). Here the CDR3 reads CSARDLSGRVADTQYF. As DNA, the CDR3 is TGCAGTGCTAGAGATCTAAGCGGGAGGGTGGCAGATACGCAGTATTTT.

This clonotype was seen repeatedly, ten times or more. This chain joins TRBV6-2 or TRBV6-3 and TRBJ1-3; D is undetermined. V was cut by 5 bases and J by 0 bases, with 11 bases left in between. Germline lookup yields CDR1 MNHEY and CDR2 SVGEGT. The CDR3 loop spans 15 amino acids. CDR3 nucleotide sequence: TGTGCCAGCAGTCGGACTAGACACTCTGGAAACACCATATATTTT. Its protein product is CASSRTRHSGNTIYF.

For this clonotype: The junction differs from germline at one of its ends, possibly a read error. J is TRBJ1-5 and V is TRBV2; TRBD1 agrees at 8 bases. Germline assignment: CDR1 SNHLY and CDR2 FYNNEI. This CDR3 is built from 16 residues. The CDR3 spells CASRMGTGDYNEPQHF. CDR3 nucleotide sequence: TGTGCCAGCAGGATGGGGACAGGAGACTACAATGAGCCCCAGCATTTT.

This clonotype was picked up many times. The chain couples TRBV2 to TRBJ2-1; D is possibly TRBD1 or TRBD2 (5 bases each). Trimming took off 4 bases at V and 6 bases at J, with 7 bases between the two ends. The CDR3 is made up of 12 amino acids. CDR1 is SNHLY, CDR2 FYNNEI, per germline. The CDR3 sequence: CASSAGGNEQFF. The DNA for the CDR3 is TGTGCCAGCAGTGCTGGGGGCAATGAGCAGTTCTTC.

The chain has TRBV19 and TRBJ2-5; 7 positions match TRBD1. The J segment lost 3 bases and the V segment lost 6 bases, leaving 7 bases of the junction unmatched. The CDR3 sequence is 14 residues long. CDR1 and CDR2 from the germline V gene are LNHDA and SQIVND (reference sequence). The CDR3 here is CASRRGQGEETQYF. Written as DNA, the CDR3 is TGTGCCAGTAGGCGAGGTCAGGGGGAAGAGACCCAGTACTTC.

There are many counts of this clonotype. This rearrangement joins TRBV12-5 to TRBJ1-5; D is possibly TRBD1 (6 bases). V dropped 3 bases and J dropped 0 bases, with 21 bases sitting between them. The germline V gene encodes CDR1 LGHNT and CDR2 FRNRAP. This CDR3 comprises 19 residues. The CDR3 DNA reads TGTGCTAGTGGTTTCCCGTGGCAGGGGCAACGACTTAGCAATCAGCCCCAGCATTTT. This encodes CASGFPWQGQRLSNQPQHF.

As concerns this clonotype: The final CDR3 position lacks the conserved phenylalanine or tryptophan, pointing to a likely read error. CDR3 DNA sequence: TGTGCCTGCAGCTTGACAAGCAATCAGCCCCAGCATTCT. Amino acids: CACSLTSNQPQHS. This rearrangement joins TRBV7-3 to TRBJ1-5; D not resolved. CDR3 length: 13 amino acids. Looked up from germline, CDR1 is SGHTA and CDR2 is FQGTGA.

With regard to this clonotype: A clone one base away is much larger, so this may be a read error. The chain recombines TRBV6-5 with TRBJ2-5, with no clear D. The CDR3 sequence is 15 residues long. Trimming removed 7 bases from V and 5 bases from J, with 20 bases in between. In germline, CDR1 is MNHEY, CDR2 SVGAGI. CDR3 in amino acids: CASTPDTTEVETQYF. Here the CDR3 DNA reads TGTGCCAGCACCCCAGACACTACCGAGGTTGAGACCCAGTACTTC.

This clonotype was detected ten times or more. The chain joins TRBV30 to TRBJ2-1, with D possibly TRBD1 on 6 matching bases. The V end lost 3 bases, the J end lost 3 bases, and 9 bases lay between the germline ends. The germline V gene encodes CDR1 GTSNPN and CDR2 SVGIG (reference sequence). There are 13 residues in the CDR3. CDR3 residues: CAWSRQDYNEQFF. The CDR3 nucleotides read TGTGCCTGGAGCAGACAGGACTACAATGAGCAGTTCTTC.

This clonotype was detected many times. An end of the junction does not agree with germline; a read error may underlie this. The chain employs TRBV20-1 and TRBJ2-2, with D perhaps matching TRBD1 or TRBD2 (6 bases each). The germline V gene encodes CDR1 DFQATT and CDR2 SNEGSKA (reference sequence). The CDR3 has 14 residues. CDR3 sequence (DNA): TGCAGTGCTAGCGAACAGGGAAGTGGCGGGGAGCTGCTTTTT. Translated: CSASEQGSGGELLF.

This clonotype was seen at least ten times. The chain combines TRBV29-1 with TRBJ1-5; D possibly corresponds to TRBD1 (5 bases). V dropped 3 bases and J dropped 0 bases, with 9 bases sitting between them. The V gene's germline CDR1 is SQVTM and CDR2 ANQGSEA. This CDR3 comprises 14 residues. For the CDR3, the DNA is TGCAGCGTTGACGGGGGGGGTAGCAATCAGCCCCAGCATTTT. It is translated as CSVDGGGSNQPQHF.

As regards this clonotype: Likely a read error: the CDR3 ends without its conserved phenylalanine or tryptophan. The rearrangement joins TRBV12-5 to TRBJ2-7; no clear D. This CDR3 is 15 amino acids long. Germline V gene data show CDR1 as LGHNT and CDR2 as FRNRAP. The CDR3 reads CASGLSSTTPYGQYC. The CDR3 DNA sequence: TGTGCTAGTGGTTTGTCCTCGACCACCCCCTACGGGCAGTACTGC.

The table lists this clonotype with many counts. The chain links TRBV6-6 to TRBJ1-4; D is undetermined. CDR3 size: 14 residues. Trimming took 2 bases from V and 4 from J, leaving 8 bases between them. Germline-derived CDR1 and CDR2 are MNHNY and SVGAGI (reference sequence). CDR3 amino acids: CASSYGQFNEKLFF. DNA for the CDR3: TGTGCCAGCAGTTACGGGCAGTTTAATGAAAAACTGTTTTTT.

This rearrangement joins TRBV5-1 to TRBJ1-2, with D maybe TRBD1 (6 bases). CDR3 length equals 16 residues. From germline, CDR1 is SGHRS and CDR2 YFSETQ. Trimming took 0 bases from V and 8 from J, leaving 20 bases between them. The DNA for the CDR3 is TGCGCCAGCAGCTTGGACGGACAGAGTGTCCGGAGAGGCTACACCTTC. The encoded protein is CASSLDGQSVRRGYTF.

This chain links TRBV7-3 with TRBJ2-1, with 10 bases lining up with TRBD2. Germline-derived CDR1 and CDR2 are SGHTA and FQGTGA. This CDR3 contains 15 residues. J was trimmed by 5 bases and V by 5 bases; bases with no gene match: 6. The CDR3: CASSLGLAVDNEQFF. The CDR3, as DNA: TGTGCCAGCAGCCTCGGACTAGCGGTAGACAATGAGCAGTTCTTC.

This clonotype was counted ten times or more. The chain couples TRBV5-1 to TRBJ2-4; 12 bases map to TRBD1. This CDR3 has 16 residues. In germline, CDR1 is SGHRS, CDR2 YFSETQ. Trimming cost V 4 bases and J 6 bases; bases outside gene matches: 8. CDR3 loop: CASSLPGQGALNIQYF. The CDR3 nucleotides are TGCGCCAGCAGCCTCCCGGGACAGGGGGCATTAAACATTCAGTACTTC.